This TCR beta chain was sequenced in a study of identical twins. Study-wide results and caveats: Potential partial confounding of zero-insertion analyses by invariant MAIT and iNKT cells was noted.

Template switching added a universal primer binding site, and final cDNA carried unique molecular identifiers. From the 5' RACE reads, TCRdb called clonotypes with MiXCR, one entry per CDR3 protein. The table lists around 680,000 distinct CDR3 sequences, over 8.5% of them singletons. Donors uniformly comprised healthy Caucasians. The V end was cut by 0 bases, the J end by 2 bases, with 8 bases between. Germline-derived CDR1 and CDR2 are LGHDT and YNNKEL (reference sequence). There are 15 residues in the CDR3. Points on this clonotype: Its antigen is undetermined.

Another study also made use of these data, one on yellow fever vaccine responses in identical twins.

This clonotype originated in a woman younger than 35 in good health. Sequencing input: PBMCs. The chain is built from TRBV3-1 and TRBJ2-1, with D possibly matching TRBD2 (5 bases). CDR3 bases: TGTGCCAGCAGCCAAGATTCCGGGACCTACAATGAGCAGTTCTTC. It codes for CASSQDSGTYNEQFF.